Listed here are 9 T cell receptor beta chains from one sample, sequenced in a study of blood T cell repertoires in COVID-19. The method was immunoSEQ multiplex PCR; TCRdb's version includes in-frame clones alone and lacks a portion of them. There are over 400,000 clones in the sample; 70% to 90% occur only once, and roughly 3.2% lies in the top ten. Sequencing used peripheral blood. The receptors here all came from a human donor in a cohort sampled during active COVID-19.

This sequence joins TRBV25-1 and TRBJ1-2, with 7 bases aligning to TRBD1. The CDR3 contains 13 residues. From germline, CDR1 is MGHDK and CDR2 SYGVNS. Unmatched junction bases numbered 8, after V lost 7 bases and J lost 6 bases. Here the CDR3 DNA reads TGTGCCAGCATCCCTCAGGGGGGACATGGCTACACCTTC. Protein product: CASIPQGGHGYTF.

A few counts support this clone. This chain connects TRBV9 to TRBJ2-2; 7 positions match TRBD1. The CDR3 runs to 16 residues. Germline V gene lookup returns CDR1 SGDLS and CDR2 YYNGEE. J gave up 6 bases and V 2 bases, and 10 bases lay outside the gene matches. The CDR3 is CASSVAGTVLAGELFF. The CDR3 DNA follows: TGTGCCAGCAGCGTGGCCGGGACAGTTCTTGCCGGGGAGCTGTTTTTT.

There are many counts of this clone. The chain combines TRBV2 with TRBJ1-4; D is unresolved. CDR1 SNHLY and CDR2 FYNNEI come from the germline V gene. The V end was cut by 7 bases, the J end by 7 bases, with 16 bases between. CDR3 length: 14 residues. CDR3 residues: CASTRRLSGEKLFF. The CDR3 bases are TGTGCCAGCACGAGACGCTTGTCGGGTGAAAAACTGTTTTTT.

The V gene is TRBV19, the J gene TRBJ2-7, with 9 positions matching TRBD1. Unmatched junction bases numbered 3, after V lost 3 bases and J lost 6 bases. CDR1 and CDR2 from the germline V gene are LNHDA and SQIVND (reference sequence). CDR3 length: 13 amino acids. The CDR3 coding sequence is TGTGCCAGTAGTATGGACAGGGGAAGCGAGCAGTACTTC. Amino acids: CASSMDRGSEQYF.

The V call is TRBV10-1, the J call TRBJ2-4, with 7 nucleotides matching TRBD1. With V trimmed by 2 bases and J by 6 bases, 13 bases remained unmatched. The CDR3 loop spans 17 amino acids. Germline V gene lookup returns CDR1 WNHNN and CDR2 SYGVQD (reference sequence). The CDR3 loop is CASSERIVEGAGNIQYF. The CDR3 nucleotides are TGCGCCAGCAGTGAGAGAATCGTCGAGGGGGCAGGAAACATTCAGTACTTC.

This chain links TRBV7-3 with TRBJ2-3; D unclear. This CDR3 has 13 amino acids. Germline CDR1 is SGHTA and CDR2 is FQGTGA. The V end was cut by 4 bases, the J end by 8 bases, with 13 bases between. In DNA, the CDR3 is TGTGCCAGCAGCTCCCAGAGAGGTACTACGCAGTATTTT. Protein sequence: CASSSQRGTTQYF.

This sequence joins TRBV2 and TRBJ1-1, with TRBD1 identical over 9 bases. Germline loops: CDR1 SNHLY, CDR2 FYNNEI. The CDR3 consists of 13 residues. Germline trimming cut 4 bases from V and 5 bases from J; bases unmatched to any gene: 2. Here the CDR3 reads CASSADRGTEAFF. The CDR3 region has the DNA TGTGCCAGCAGTGCCGACAGGGGGACTGAAGCTTTCTTT.

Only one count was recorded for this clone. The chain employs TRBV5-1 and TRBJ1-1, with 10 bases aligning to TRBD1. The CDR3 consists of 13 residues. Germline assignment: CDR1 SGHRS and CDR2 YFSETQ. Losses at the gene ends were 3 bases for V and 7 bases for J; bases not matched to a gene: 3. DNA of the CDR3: TGCGCCAGCAGCTCGGACAGGGGGAATGAAGCTTTCTTT. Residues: CASSSDRGNEAFF.

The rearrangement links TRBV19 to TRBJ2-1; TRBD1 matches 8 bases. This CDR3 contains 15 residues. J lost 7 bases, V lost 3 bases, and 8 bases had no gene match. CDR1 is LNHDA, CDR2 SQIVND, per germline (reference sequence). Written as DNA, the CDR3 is TGTGCCAGTAGTATCGACAGGGGCCCCTGGAATGAGCAGTTCTTC. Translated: CASSIDRGPWNEQFF.